This T cell receptor (beta chain) was documented in a study of identical twins. This clonotype was seen more than once but under ten times. Via MiXCR, TCRdb re-called the 5' RACE reads, giving one row per CDR3 protein. The table records 200,000 to 300,000 distinct CDR3 sequences, about 10% of them present only once. The CDR3 has 13 amino acids. The germline V gene has CDR1 SGHTA and CDR2 FQGNSA. V lost 3 bases, J lost 3 bases, and 8 bases lay in between. The sequencing input was memory T cells sorted from blood. This receptor was obtained from a man in his fifties or sixties in good health. The chain links TRBV7-2 to TRBJ2-5; D may be TRBD2 (6 bases). CDR3 bases: TGTGCCAGCAGCTTCGGGGGAAAAGAGACCCAGTACTTC. Translated: CASSFGGKETQYF. Filled out from reference TRBV7-2 and TRBJ2-5, the complete variable domain reads GAGVSQSPSNKVTEKGKDVELRCDPISGHTALYWYRQSLGQGLEFLIYFQGNSAPDKSGLPSDRFSAERTGGSVSTLTIQRTQQEDSAVYLCASSFGGKETQYFGPGTRLLVL.